This T cell receptor (delta chain) was captured in a study of γδ T cells in repeated Plasmodium falciparum infection. General observations from the study: Vgamma9/Vdelta2+ repertoires stayed stably polyclonal over time and infection.

TCRdb repeated clone calling on the multiplex PCR reads with CATT. The top ten hold under 10% of the sample, which has around 86,000 delta-chain clones, roughly 1.4% seen once. In regard to this clone: Its antigen is unidentified. TCRdb's protein for this DNA is that of a much larger clone and differs from the translation at residue 10, likely a read error; the protein shown is the DNA translation.

Germline V gene data show CDR1 as TSWWSYY and CDR2 as QGS. The CDR3 contains 15 residues. Trimming at V came to 3 bases and at J to 3 bases, leaving 5 bases not matched to a gene. Flow sorting of PBMC yielded separate Vgamma9/Vdelta2+ and Vdelta2-negative gammadelta T cell populations for bulk repertoire analysis. The sample comprised gamma-delta T cells from blood. The J gene is TRDJ1, the V gene TRDV1, with 9 bases matching TRDD3. The origin of this receptor is a pool of human donors (malaria-infected and uninfected, not separated). CDR3 in amino acids: CALGEGIRGADKLIF. As DNA, the CDR3 is TGTGCTCTTGGGGAGGGGATACGGGGGGCCGATAAACTCATCTTT.